This TCR beta chain was recorded in a study of blood T cell repertoires in COVID-19. On the study more broadly: Researchers got acute and convalescent COVID-19 samples from the United States, Italy and Spain.

Libraries were prepared by immunoSEQ multiplex PCR; TCRdb keeps only in-frame clonotypes and omits some of them. This sample has around 130,000 clones, with 70% to 90% found just once. With 1 base clipped from V and 2 bases from J, the junction kept 14 bases outside the gene matches. The CDR3 is made up of 19 amino acids. Germline CDR1 and CDR2: LGHDT and YNNKEL (reference sequence). The rearrangement joins TRBV3-1 (or the pseudogene TRBV3-2) to TRBJ2-5; TRBD2 agrees at 9 bases. The receptor comes from a man aged 40-49 years with acute or convalescent COVID-19. Sequenced material: peripheral blood. CDR3 DNA sequence: TGTGCCAGCAGCCAAGTGGGGTTGGGGCTAGCGGGAACTCAAGAGACCCAGTACTTC. Translation: CASSQVGLGLAGTQETQYF.